Sequencing of this T cell receptor (beta chain) was carried out in a study of CD4+ T cells in melanoma. Overall study results and limits: In melanoma, neoantigen-specific CD4+ T cells reportedly differed in differentiation state.

Sequenced by immunoSEQ multiplex PCR; TCRdb stores in-frame clones only, minus some. The sample has over 45,000 clones; more than 60% are singletons. Germline V gene sequence: CDR1 SGHRS, CDR2 YFSETQ. Unmatched junction bases numbered 8, after V lost 1 base and J lost 4 bases. The CDR3 sequence is 15 residues long. Relative to its sample, this clone is medium-sized. The target antigen is unknown. This sequence was found in a human donor with melanoma. V is TRBV5-1 and J is TRBJ2-7; 7 bases line up with TRBD2. Specimen: tumor tissue. CDR3 amino acids: CASSLSGGESYEQYF. CDR3 sequence (DNA): TGCGCCAGCAGCTTGAGTGGGGGGGAATCTTACGAGCAGTACTTC.